These T cell receptor beta chains were read from a single sample in a study of blood T cell repertoires in COVID-19. Clones were sequenced by immunoSEQ multiplex PCR, and TCRdb holds only the in-frame ones, with some missing. The data hold about 41,000 clones, with around 89% observed a single time. Sequencing input: peripheral blood. These receptors all stem from a human donor in a cohort sampled during active COVID-19. Both conserved end residues are part of each CDR3. The D gene is left open where the match is weak. Rows give clone size only sometimes, using once, few, many, or a class for an expanded clone.

cdr3_length clone_size j_call d_call v_call cdr3_aa cdr3_nt
17 . TRBJ2-3 . TRBV6-4 CASSGQEAEASTDTQYF TGTGCCAGCAGTGGACAGGAAGCGGAGGCTAGCACAGATACGCAGTATTTT
13 few TRBJ2-7 TRBD1 TRBV19 CASRPQGIYEQYF TGTGCCAGTCGGCCACAGGGGATCTACGAGCAGTACTTC
15 . TRBJ1-2 . TRBV21-1 CASSGQGGPLDGYTF TGTGCCAGCAGCGGGCAGGGAGGGCCCTTGGATGGCTACACCTTC
12 . TRBJ1-6 . TRBV27 CASSLLNSPLHF TGTGCCAGCAGTTTATTAAATTCACCCCTCCACTTT
13 . TRBJ2-1 TRBD2 TRBV28 CATRLAGNNEQFF TGTGCCACAAGACTAGCGGGTAACAATGAGCAGTTCTTC
16 once TRBJ2-1 . TRBV19 CASSNRHFSTYNEQFF TGTGCCAGTAGCAACCGACACTTTTCGACCTACAATGAGCAGTTCTTC
14 . TRBJ2-1 . TRBV11-2 CASSLAGVYNEQFF TGTGCCAGCAGCTTAGCAGGGGTCTACAATGAGCAGTTCTTC
14 . TRBJ2-7 . TRBV23-1 CASCRDTFSYEQYF TGCGCCAGCTGCCGGGACACTTTCTCCTACGAGCAGTACTTC
15 . TRBJ2-7 . TRBV5-6 CASSTLGPLWYEQYF TGTGCCAGCAGCACCCTGGGGCCCCTTTGGTACGAGCAGTACTTC
13 . TRBJ2-7 . TRBV27 CASTPVGAREQYF TGTGCCAGCACCCCGGTGGGGGCTCGAGAGCAGTACTTC
14 . TRBJ2-5 TRBD2 TRBV30 CAWSQGLAAETQYF TGTGCCTGGAGTCAAGGACTAGCTGCAGAGACCCAGTACTTC
12 . TRBJ2-1 TRBD2 TRBV5-1 CASSSQVAGQFF TGCGCCAGCAGCTCCCAGGTAGCGGGGCAGTTCTTC
16 . TRBJ2-2 TRBD1 TRBV18 CASSTGTAITTGELFF TGTGCCAGCTCAACGGGGACAGCCATCACCACCGGGGAGCTGTTTTTT
16 . TRBJ1-1 TRBD1 TRBV10-3 CAISESIGQGNTEAFF TGTGCCATCAGTGAGTCGATTGGACAGGGGAACACTGAAGCTTTCTTT
16 . TRBJ1-2 TRBD1 TRBV5-1 CASSLSTGASGYGYTF TGCGCCAGCAGCTTGTCGACAGGGGCCAGCGGCTATGGCTACACCTTC
14 . TRBJ1-2 . TRBV24-1 CATSPGGQIYGYTF TGTGCCACCAGCCCTGGCGGGCAGATTTATGGCTACACCTTC